This T cell receptor beta chain comes out of a study of blood T cell repertoires in COVID-19. Source study methods: Counts of nucleated cells, estimated from reference gene primer amplification, were obtained. Using immunoSEQ multiplex PCR, the repertoire was profiled, and TCRdb retains in-frame clones only, with some absent. D and trimming were read from the DNA, whereas the V and J calls and clone size are those reported in that table. Among some 100,000 clones listed, roughly 88% were seen once. Per the germline V gene, CDR1 is SGHAT and CDR2 is FQNNGV. V dropped 1 base and J dropped 1 base, with 14 bases sitting between them. This CDR3 contains 17 residues.

Sequencing was carried out using peripheral blood. The chain couples TRBV11-2 to TRBJ2-1, with D perhaps TRBD2 (5 bases). The sequence was collected from a human donor in a cohort sampled during active COVID-19. The DNA of the CDR3 is TGTGCCAGCAGCTTAGGGGGTCCGGGGAGATCCTACAATGAGCAGTTCTTC. It encodes CASSLGGPGRSYNEQFF.